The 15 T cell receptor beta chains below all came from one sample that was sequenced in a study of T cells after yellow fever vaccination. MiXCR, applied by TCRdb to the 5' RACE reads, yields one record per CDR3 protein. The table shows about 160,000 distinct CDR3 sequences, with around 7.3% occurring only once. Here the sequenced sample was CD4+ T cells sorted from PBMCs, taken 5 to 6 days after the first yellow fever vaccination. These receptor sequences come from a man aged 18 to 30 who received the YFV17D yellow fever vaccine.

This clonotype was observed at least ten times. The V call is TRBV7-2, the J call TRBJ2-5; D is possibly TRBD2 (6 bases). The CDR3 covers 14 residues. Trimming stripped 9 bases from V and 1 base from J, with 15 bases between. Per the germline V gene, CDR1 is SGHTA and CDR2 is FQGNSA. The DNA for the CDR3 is TGTGCCAGTGCCCGGGGCGGGGTCCAAGAGACCCAGTACTTC. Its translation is CASARGGVQETQYF.

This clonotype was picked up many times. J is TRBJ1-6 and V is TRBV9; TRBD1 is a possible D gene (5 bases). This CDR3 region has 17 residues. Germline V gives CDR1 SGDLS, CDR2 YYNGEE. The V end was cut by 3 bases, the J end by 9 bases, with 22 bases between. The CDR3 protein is CASSANSGRVDGSPLHF. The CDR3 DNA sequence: TGTGCCAGCAGCGCCAACTCGGGACGCGTCGACGGTTCACCCCTCCACTTT.

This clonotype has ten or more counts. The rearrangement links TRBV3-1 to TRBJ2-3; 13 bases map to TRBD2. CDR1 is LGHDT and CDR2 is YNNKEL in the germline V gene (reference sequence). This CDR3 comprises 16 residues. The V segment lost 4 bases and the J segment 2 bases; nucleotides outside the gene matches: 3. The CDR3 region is CASSPGTSGDTDTQYF. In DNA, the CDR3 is TGTGCCAGCAGCCCCGGGACTAGCGGGGACACAGATACGCAGTATTTT.

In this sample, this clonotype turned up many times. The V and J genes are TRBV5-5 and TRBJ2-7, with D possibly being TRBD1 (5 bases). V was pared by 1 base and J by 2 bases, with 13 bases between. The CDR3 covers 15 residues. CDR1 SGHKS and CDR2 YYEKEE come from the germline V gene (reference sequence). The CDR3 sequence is CASSLTLGQAYEQYV. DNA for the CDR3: TGTGCCAGCAGCTTGACCCTAGGACAAGCCTACGAGCAGTACGTC.

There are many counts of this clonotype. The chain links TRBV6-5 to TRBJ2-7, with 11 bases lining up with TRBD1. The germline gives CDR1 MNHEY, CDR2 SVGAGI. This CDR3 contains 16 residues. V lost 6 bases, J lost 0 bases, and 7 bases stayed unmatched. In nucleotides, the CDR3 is TGTGCCAGCAGACCTTCCGGGACAGGGGGCTCCTACGAGCAGTACGTC. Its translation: CASRPSGTGGSYEQYV.

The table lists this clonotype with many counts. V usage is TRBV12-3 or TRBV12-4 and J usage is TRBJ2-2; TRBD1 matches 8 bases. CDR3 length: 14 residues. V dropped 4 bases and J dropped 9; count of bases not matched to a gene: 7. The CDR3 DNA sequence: TGTGCCAGCAGTTCGGACAGGGCTCTGTGGGAGCTGTTTTTT. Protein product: CASSSDRALWELFF.

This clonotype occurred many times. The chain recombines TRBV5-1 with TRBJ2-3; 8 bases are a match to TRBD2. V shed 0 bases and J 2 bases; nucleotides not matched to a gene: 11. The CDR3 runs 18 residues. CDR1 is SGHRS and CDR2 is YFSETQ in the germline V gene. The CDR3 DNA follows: TGCGCCAGCAGCTTGGCCGGGGGAGCGGGGGTTACCACAGATACGCAGTATTTT. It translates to CASSLAGGAGVTTDTQYF. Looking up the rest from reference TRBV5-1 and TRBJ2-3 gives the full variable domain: KAGVTQTPRYLIKTRGQQVTLSCSPISGHRSVSWYQQTPGQGLQFLFEYFSETQRNKGNFPGRFSGRQFSNSRSEMNVSTLELGDSALYLCASSLAGGAGVTTDTQYFGPGTRLTVL.

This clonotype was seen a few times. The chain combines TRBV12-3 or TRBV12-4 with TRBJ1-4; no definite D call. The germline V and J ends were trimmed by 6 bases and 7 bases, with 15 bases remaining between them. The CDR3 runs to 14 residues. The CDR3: CASSERLGSEKLFF. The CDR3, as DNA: TGTGCCAGCAGCGAGCGGTTGGGTTCTGAAAAACTGTTTTTT.

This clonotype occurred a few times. This CDR3 reads CASSLASGNTIYF. The CDR3 coding sequence is TGTGCCAGCAGCTTGGCCAGTGGAAACACCATATATTTT. This chain links TRBV5-5 with TRBJ1-3, with D unclear. V shed 0 bases and J shed 3 bases, with 4 bases lying between them. Germline V gives CDR1 SGHKS, CDR2 YYEKEE (reference sequence). CDR3 length: 13 amino acids.

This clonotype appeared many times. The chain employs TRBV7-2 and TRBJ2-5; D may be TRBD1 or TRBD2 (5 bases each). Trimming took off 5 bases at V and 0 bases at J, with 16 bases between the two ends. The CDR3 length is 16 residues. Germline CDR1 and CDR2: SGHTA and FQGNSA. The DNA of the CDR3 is TGTGCCAGCAGCCCCTGGGGGAACAGGTACCAAGAGACCCAGTACTTC. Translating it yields CASSPWGNRYQETQYF.

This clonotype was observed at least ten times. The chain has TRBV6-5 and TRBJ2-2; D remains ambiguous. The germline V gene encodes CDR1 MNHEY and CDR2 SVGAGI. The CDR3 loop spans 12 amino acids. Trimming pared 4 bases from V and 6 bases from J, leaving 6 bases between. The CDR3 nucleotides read TGTGCCAGCAGTTTGGTCCCCGGGGAGCTGTTTTTT. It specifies CASSLVPGELFF.

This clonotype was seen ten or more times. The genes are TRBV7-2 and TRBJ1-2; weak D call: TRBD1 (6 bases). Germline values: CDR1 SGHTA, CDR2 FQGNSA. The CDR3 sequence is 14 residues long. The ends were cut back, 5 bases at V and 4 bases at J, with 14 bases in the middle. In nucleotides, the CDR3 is TGTGCCAGCAGCATCAACAGGGAAGGCTATGGCTACACCTTC. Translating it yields CASSINREGYGYTF.

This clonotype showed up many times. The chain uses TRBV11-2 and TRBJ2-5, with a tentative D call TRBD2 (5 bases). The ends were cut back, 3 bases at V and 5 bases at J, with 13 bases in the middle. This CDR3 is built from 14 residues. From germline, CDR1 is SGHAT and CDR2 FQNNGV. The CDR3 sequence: CASSLWLAGETQYF. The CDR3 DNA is TGTGCCAGCAGCTTGTGGCTAGCCGGTGAGACCCAGTACTTC. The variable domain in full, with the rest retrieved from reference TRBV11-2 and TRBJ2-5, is EAGVAQSPRYKIIEKRQSVAFWCNPISGHATLYWYQQILGQGPKLLIQFQNNGVVDDSQLPKDRFSAERLKGVDSTLKIQPAKLEDSAVYLCASSLWLAGETQYFGPGTRLLVL.

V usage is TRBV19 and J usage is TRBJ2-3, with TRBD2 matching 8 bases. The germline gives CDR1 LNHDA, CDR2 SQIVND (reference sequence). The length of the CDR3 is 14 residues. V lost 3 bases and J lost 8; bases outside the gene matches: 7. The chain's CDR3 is CASSIHGGAFTQYF. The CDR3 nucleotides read TGTGCCAGTAGTATTCACGGGGGGGCTTTTACGCAGTATTTT. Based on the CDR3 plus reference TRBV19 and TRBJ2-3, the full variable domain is DGGITQSPKYLFRKEGQNVTLSCEQNLNHDAMYWYRQDPGQGLRLIYYSQIVNDFQKGDIAEGYSVSREKKESFPLTVTSAQKNPTAFYLCASSIHGGAFTQYFGPGTRLTVL.

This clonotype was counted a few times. Written as DNA, the CDR3 is TGTGCCAGCAGTTTCCTGGGCTCCGGCACTCAGCCCCAGCATTTT. As protein: CASSFLGSGTQPQHF. The rearrangement joins TRBV12-3 or TRBV12-4 to TRBJ1-5; D not resolved. This CDR3 has 15 amino acids. Trimming pared 3 bases from V and 6 bases from J, leaving 15 bases between.